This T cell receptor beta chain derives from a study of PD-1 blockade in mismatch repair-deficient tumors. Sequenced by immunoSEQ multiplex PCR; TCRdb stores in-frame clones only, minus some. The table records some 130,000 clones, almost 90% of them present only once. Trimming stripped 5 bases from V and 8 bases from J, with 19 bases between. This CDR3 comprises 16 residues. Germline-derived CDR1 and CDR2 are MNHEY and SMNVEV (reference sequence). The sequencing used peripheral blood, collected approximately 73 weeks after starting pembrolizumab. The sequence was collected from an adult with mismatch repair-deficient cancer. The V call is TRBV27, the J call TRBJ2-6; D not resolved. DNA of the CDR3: TGTGCCAGCAGTCCCATATCCCCCCTAGGGACCAACGTCCTGACTTTC. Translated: CASSPISPLGTNVLTF.